This T cell receptor (beta chain) was sequenced for a study of tissue T cells after allogeneic stem cell transplantation. A note on this clone: Mouse germline and gene names are used.

Survey-depth TCRbeta CDR3 sequencing reported V/J genes and productive frequencies. Clones were read by immunoSEQ multiplex PCR, and TCRdb kept only the in-frame ones, dropping some. The table includes about 48,000 clones, roughly 75% detected once. The sample was sorted cells pooled from one or two spleens. This TCR was sampled from a pool of C57BL/6 mice in good health.

The chain's CDR3 is CASSLRLRSSYEQYF. The part of the CDR3 DNA that was read is TGTGCCAGCAGTTTAAGACTGAGGAGCTCCTATGAACAGTAC. The V and J genes are TRBV14 and TRBJ2-7, with TRBD2 as a possible D gene (5 bases). The CDR3 end lies 1 residue beyond the end of the read and is filled in from the germline J gene. This CDR3 region has 15 residues. Deletions cut 2 bases from V and 0 bases from J, with 12 bases between. CDR1 and CDR2 from the germline V gene are SGHDT and FRDEAV.